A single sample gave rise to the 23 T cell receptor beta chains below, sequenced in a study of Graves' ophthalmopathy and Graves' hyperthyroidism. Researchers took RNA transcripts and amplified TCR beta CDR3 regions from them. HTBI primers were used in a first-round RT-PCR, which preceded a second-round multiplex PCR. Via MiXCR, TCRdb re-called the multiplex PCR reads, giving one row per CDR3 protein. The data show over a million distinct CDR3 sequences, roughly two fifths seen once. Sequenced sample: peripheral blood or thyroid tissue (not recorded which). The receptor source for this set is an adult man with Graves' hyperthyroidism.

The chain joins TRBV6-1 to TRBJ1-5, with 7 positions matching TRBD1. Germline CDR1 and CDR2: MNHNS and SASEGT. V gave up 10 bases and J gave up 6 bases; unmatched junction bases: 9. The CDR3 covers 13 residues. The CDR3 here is CATRDRGVQPQHF. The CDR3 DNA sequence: TGTGCCACCCGGGACAGAGGGGTTCAGCCCCAGCATTTT.

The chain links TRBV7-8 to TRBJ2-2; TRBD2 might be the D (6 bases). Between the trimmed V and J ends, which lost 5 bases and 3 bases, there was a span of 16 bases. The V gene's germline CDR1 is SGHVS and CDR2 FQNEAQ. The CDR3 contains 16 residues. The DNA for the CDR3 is TGTGCCAGCAGCCAAGATTGGCGGGGAGACACCGGGGAGCTGTTTTTT. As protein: CASSQDWRGDTGELFF.

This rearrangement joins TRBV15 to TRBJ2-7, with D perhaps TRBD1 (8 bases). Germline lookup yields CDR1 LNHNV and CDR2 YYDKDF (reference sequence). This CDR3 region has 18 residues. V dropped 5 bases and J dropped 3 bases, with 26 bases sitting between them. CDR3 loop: CATSGGIQGAGGFYEQYF. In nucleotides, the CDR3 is TGTGCCACCAGCGGAGGAATCCAGGGGGCCGGGGGGTTCTACGAGCAGTACTTC.

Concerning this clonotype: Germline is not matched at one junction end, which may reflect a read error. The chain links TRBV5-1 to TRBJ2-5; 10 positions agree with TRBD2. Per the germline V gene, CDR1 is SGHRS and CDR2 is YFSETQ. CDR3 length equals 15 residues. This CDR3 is CVSSSGTSVQETQYF. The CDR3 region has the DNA TGCGTCAGCAGCTCCGGGACTAGCGTACAAGAGACCCAGTACTTC.

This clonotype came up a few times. CDR3 sequence reads: CASSYSLIQETQYF. The CDR3 region has the DNA TGTGCCAGCAGTTACTCGCTCATTCAAGAGACCCAGTACTTC. The rearrangement links TRBV6-2 or TRBV6-3 to TRBJ2-5; D remains unclear. The CDR3 is 14 amino acids. Per germline, CDR1 MNHEY and CDR2 SVGEGT. Trimming left V 0 bases short and J 2 bases short, with 7 bases between.

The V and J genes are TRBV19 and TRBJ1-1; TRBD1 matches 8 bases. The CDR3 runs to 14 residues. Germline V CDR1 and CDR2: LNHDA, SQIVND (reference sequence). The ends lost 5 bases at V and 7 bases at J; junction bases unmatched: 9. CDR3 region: CASSLGQGYDEAFF. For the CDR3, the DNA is TGTGCCAGTAGTCTAGGACAGGGATACGATGAAGCTTTCTTT.

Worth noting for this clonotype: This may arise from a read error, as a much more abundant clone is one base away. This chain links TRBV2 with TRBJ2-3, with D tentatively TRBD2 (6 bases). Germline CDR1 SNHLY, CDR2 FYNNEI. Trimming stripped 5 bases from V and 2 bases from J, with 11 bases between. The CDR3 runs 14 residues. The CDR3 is CASSRRGSTDTQYF. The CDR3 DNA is TGTGCCAGCAGTAGACGGGGGTCCACAGATACGCAGTATTTT.

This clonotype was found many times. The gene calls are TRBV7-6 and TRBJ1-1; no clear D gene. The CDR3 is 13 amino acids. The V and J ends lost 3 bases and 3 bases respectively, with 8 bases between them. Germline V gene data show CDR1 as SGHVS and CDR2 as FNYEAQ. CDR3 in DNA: TGTGCCAGCAGCTTCGGCAGACACACTGAAGCTTTCTTT. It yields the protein CASSFGRHTEAFF.

CDR3 in DNA: TGCAGTGCTACGAAGACAGGGCCGAGCGGCAACACCATATATTTT. It specifies CSATKTGPSGNTIYF. The chain has TRBV20-1 and TRBJ1-3, with TRBD1 matching over 7 bases. With 4 bases clipped from V and 7 bases from J, the junction kept 13 bases outside the gene matches. The CDR3 consists of 15 residues. Germline-derived CDR1 and CDR2 are DFQATT and SNEGSKA (reference sequence).

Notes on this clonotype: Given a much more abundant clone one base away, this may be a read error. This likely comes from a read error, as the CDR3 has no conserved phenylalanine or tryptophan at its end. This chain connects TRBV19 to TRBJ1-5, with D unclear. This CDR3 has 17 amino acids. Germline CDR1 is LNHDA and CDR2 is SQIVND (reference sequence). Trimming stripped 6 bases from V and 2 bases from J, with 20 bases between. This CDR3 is CASSQDTWGLRNQPQHL. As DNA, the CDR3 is TGTGCCAGTAGCCAAGACACCTGGGGATTACGCAATCAGCCCCAGCATCTT.

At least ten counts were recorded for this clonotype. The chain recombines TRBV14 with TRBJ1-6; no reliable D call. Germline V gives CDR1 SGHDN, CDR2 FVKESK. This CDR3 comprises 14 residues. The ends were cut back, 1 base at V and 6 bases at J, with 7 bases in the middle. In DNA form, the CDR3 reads TGTGCCAGCAGCCAAGTATTCAGTAATTCACCCCTCCACTTT. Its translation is CASSQVFSNSPLHF.

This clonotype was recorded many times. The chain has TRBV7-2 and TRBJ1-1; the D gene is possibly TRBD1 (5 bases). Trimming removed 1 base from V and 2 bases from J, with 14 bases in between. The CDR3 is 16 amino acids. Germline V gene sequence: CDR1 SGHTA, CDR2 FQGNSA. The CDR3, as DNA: TGTGCCAGCAGCTTAGGGCCGGGACGGAGTAACACTGAAGCTTTCTTT. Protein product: CASSLGPGRSNTEAFF.

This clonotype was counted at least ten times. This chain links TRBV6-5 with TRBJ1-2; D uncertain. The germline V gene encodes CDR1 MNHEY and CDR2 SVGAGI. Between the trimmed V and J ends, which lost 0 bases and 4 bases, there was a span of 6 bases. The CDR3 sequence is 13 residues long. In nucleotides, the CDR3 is TGTGCCAGCAGTTACTCCCGGGGCTATGGCTACACCTTC. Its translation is CASSYSRGYGYTF.

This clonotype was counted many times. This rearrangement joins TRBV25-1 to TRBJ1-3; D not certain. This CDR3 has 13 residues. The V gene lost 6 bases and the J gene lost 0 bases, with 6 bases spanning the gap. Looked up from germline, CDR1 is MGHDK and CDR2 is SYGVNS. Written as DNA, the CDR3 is TGTGCCAGCAGCAGGAGCTCTGGAAACACCATATATTTT. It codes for CASSRSSGNTIYF.

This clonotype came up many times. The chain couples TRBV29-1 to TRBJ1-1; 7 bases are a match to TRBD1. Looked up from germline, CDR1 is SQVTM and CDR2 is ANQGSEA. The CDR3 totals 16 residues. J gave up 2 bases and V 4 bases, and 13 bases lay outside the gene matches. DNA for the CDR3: TGCAGCGTTGTGACAGGGCAGAAACTGATCAACACTGAAGCTTTCTTT. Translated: CSVVTGQKLINTEAFF.

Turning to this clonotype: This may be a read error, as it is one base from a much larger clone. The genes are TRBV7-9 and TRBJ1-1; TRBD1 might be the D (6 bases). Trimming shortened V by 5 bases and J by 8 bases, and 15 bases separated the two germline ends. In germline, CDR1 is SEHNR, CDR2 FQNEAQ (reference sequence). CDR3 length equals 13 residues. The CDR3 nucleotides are TGTGCCAGCAGCGCACAGGGTGTGGGGGAAGCTTTCTTT. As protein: CASSAQGVGEAFF. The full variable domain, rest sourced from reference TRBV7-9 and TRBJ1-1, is DTGVSQNPRHKITKRGQNVTFRCDPISEHNRLYWYRQTLGQGPEFLTYFQNEAQLEKSRLLSDRFSAERPKGSFSTLEIQRTEQGDSAMYLCASSAQGVGEAFFGQGTRLTVV.

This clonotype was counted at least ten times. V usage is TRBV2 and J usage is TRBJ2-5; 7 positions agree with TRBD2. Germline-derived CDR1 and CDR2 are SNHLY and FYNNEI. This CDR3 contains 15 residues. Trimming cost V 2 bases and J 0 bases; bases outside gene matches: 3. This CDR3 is CASSERLADQETQYF. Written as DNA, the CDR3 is TGTGCCAGCAGTGAAAGGCTAGCGGACCAAGAGACCCAGTACTTC. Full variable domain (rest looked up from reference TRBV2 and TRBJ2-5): EPEVTQTPSHQVTQMGQEVILRCVPISNHLYFYWYRQILGQKVEFLVSFYNNEISEKSEIFDDQFSVERPDGSNFTLKIRSTKLEDSAMYFCASSERLADQETQYFGPGTRLLVL.

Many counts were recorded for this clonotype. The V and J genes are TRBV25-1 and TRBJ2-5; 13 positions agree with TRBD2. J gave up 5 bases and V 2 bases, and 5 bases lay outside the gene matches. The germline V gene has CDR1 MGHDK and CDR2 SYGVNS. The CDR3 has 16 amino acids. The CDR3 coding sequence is TGTGCCAGCAGTGAAGGACTAGCGGGAGCACAGGAGACCCAGTACTTC. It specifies CASSEGLAGAQETQYF.

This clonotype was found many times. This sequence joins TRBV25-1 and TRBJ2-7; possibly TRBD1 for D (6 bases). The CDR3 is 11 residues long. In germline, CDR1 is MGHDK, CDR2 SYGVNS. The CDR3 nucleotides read TGTGGCACAGAGGGGGAATACGAGCAGTACTTC. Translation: CGTEGEYEQYF.

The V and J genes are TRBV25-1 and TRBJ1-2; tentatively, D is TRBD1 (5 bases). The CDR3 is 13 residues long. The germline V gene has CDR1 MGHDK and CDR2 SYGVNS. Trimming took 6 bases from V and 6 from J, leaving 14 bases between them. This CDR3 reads CASRPGTPDGYTF. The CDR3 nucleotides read TGTGCCAGCAGGCCCGGGACCCCGGATGGCTACACCTTC.

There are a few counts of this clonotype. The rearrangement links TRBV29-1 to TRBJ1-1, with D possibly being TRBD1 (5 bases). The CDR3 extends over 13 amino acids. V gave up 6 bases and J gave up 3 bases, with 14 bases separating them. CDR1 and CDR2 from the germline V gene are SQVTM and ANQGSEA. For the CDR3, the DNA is TGCAGCGTATACGGGGGGGTGGACACTGAAGCTTTCTTT. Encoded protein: CSVYGGVDTEAFF.

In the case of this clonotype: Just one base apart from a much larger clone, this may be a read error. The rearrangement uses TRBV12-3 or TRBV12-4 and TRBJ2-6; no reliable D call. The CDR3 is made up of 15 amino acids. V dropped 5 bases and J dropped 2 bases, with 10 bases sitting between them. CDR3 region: CASSLKGAGANVLTF. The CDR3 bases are TGTGCCAGCAGTCTGAAAGGCGCTGGGGCCAACGTCCTGACTTTC.

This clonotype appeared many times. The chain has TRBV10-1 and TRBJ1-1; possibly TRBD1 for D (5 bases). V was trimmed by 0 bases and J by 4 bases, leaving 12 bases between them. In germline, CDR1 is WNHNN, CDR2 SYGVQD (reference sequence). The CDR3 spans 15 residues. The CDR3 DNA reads TGCGCCAGCAGTGAGTCGCCGGGGGTGGGCACTGAAGCTTTCTTT. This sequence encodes CASSESPGVGTEAFF.